One sample yielded the 4 T cell receptor beta chains listed below, sequenced in a study of blood T cell repertoires in COVID-19. The data were produced by immunoSEQ multiplex PCR, yet TCRdb's version contains in-frame clones alone and is incomplete. Of approximately 400,000 clones in the sample, more than 80% were seen once. The specimen was peripheral blood. The receptors were gathered from a man in his forties with acute or convalescent COVID-19.

The rearrangement joins TRBV19 to TRBJ2-1, with a possible D match to TRBD2 (5 bases). Trimming took off 1 base at V and 9 bases at J, with 13 bases between the two ends. CDR1 and CDR2 (germline): LNHDA, SQIVND (reference sequence). CDR3 length: 14 amino acids. Written as DNA, the CDR3 is TGTGCCAGTAGTATAGGTGAAGGGAGCGGTGAGCAGTTCTTC. Its translation is CASSIGEGSGEQFF.

This clone was found a few times. J is TRBJ1-1 and V is TRBV19; TRBD1 aligns across 8 bases. The CDR3 sequence is 13 residues long. V lost 7 bases and J lost 5; bases outside the gene matches: 6. Germline-derived CDR1 and CDR2 are LNHDA and SQIVND (reference sequence). The CDR3 bases are TGTGCCAGTAACCAGGACAGGGAAACTGAAGCTTTCTTT. Translated: CASNQDRETEAFF.

The CDR3 region is CASSHGTSGNTIYF. The CDR3 DNA follows: TGCGCCAGCAGCCACGGGACATCAGGAAACACCATATATTTT. The chain has TRBV4-1 and TRBJ1-3; D is possibly TRBD1 (6 bases). V lost 3 bases and J lost 4, with 10 bases in between. Germline CDR1 reads MGHRA; CDR2 reads YSYEKL. There are 14 residues in the CDR3.

The V gene is TRBV27, the J gene TRBJ1-2; D perhaps matches TRBD1 (6 bases). Germline V gene lookup returns CDR1 MNHEY and CDR2 SMNVEV (reference sequence). V lost 2 bases to trimming and J lost 3 bases, with 13 bases between them. CDR3 length: 15 residues. The chain's CDR3 is CASSLMGAQYYGYTF. The CDR3 DNA is TGTGCCAGCAGTTTAATGGGGGCACAATACTATGGCTACACCTTC.